The subject of this entry is one TCR beta chain. The V gene lost 0 bases and the J gene lost 4 bases, with 7 bases spanning the gap. Germline lookup yields CDR1 LGHDT and CDR2 YNNKEL (reference sequence). The CDR3 is 14 residues long. This sample is part of a study of T cell responses to AZD1222 COVID-19 vaccine. This table comes from immunoSEQ multiplex PCR, and its TCRdb copy is limited to in-frame clones, with some not included. The table lists more than 95,000 clones, 84% of them singletons. The sequenced sample was peripheral blood, obtained 28 days after the second AZD1222 dose. The sequence was collected from an adult who received the AZD1222 COVID-19 vaccine. The chain carries TRBV3-1 (or the pseudogene TRBV3-2) and TRBJ1-3; no firm D call. The CDR3 loop reads CASSQEARGNTIYF. The CDR3 region has the DNA TGTGCCAGCAGCCAAGAGGCCAGGGGAAACACCATATATTTT.